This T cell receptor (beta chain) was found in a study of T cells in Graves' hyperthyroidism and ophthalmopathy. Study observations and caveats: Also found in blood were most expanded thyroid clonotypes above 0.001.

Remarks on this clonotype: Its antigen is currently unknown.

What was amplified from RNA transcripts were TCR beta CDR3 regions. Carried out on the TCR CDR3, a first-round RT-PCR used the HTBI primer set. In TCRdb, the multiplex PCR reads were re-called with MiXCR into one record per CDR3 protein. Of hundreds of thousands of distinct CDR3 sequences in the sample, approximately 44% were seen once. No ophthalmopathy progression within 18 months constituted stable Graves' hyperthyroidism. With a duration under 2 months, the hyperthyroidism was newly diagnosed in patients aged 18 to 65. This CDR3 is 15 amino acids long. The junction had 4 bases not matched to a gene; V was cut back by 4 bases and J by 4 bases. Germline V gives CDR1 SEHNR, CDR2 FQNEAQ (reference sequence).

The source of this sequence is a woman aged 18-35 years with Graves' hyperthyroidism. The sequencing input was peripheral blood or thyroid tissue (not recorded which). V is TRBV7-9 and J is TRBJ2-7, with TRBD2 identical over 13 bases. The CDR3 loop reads CASSYGTSGKYEQYF. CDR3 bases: TGTGCCAGCAGCTACGGGACTAGCGGGAAATACGAGCAGTACTTC.